The 6 T cell receptor beta chains below all came from one sample that was sequenced in a study of shared clonotypes between healthy human individuals. Naive CD8 cells, CD45RO-negative and positively selected for CCR7, excluded terminally differentiated effector memory CD45RA+ cells. The table came from immunoSEQ multiplex PCR; TCRdb's copy has only in-frame clones and leaves some out. The sample holds some 2 million clones, approximately 94% seen once. Sequencing was performed on naive CD8+ T cells sorted from blood. The receptor source for this set is a man aged 18 to 30 in good health.

This rearrangement joins TRBV13 to TRBJ2-7; 13 bases align to TRBD2. This CDR3 has 17 amino acids. Germline lookup yields CDR1 PRHDT and CDR2 FYEKMQ (reference sequence). V was pared by 0 bases and J by 3 bases, with 5 bases of the junction left unmatched. The CDR3 region is CASSLGTSGRIIYEQYF. As DNA, the CDR3 is TGTGCCAGCAGCTTAGGGACTAGCGGGAGGATCATCTACGAGCAGTACTTC.

The rearrangement links TRBV5-6 to TRBJ2-2; 12 positions agree with TRBD2. V was pared by 4 bases and J by 7 bases, with 2 bases of the junction left unmatched. In germline, CDR1 is SGHDT, CDR2 YYEEEE. This CDR3 is built from 14 residues. The CDR3 nucleotides are TGTGCCAGCAGCGTACTAGCGGGAGGCGGGGAGCTGTTTTTT. It is translated as CASSVLAGGGELFF.

The rearrangement uses TRBV4-1 and TRBJ1-1, with a tentative D call TRBD1 (5 bases). The CDR3 spans 16 residues. CDR1 is MGHRA and CDR2 is YSYEKL in the germline V gene. Trimming pared 0 bases from V and 2 bases from J, leaving 13 bases between. The chain's CDR3 is CASSQEGLGLNTEAFF. Written as DNA, the CDR3 is TGCGCCAGCAGCCAAGAGGGACTCGGGCTAAACACTGAAGCTTTCTTT.

This rearrangement joins TRBV5-4 to TRBJ1-2, with D possibly being TRBD1 (5 bases). The CDR3 totals 13 residues. The germline CDR1 and CDR2 sequences are SGHNT and YYREEE (reference sequence). V shed 4 bases and J shed 7 bases, with 14 bases lying between them. In DNA, the CDR3 is TGTGCCAGCAGCGTGTCCGGGGCGCCTGGCTACACCTTC. Protein sequence: CASSVSGAPGYTF.

The CDR3 DNA is TGTGCCAGCATTCTGGTAGGGAACACTGAAGCTTTCTTT. Protein product: CASILVGNTEAFF. This chain links TRBV28 with TRBJ1-1; D not certain. V lost 7 bases to trimming and J lost 1 base, with 10 bases between them. The V gene's germline CDR1 is MDHEN and CDR2 SYDVKM. The CDR3 runs to 13 residues.

A word on this clone: This sample includes further DNA sequences coding for the same CDR3. This chain links TRBV28 with TRBJ2-2, with TRBD1 identical over 7 bases. The CDR3 has 14 amino acids. CDR1 MDHEN and CDR2 SYDVKM come from the germline V gene. V was pared by 3 bases and J by 4 bases, with 2 bases of the junction left unmatched. The CDR3: CASSLTGFTGELFF. The CDR3 coding sequence is TGTGCCAGCAGTTTGACAGGGTTCACCGGGGAGCTGTTTTTT.